This T cell receptor (beta chain) was identified in a study of CXCR3-negative and CXCR3-positive naive CD8 T cells. The sorting of each CD8+ T cell subset was done in triplicate, at more than 250,000 cells each. Naive CD8+ T cells showed a CD45RO-CCR7+CD27+CD95- phenotype. Study outcomes and limitations: CXCR3-negative and CXCR3-positive naive cells shared comparable TRBV-TRBJ usage, but memory cells did not. Researchers report that CXCR3-positive naive cells carry more hydrophobic TRB CDR3s than CXCR3-negative naive cells.

Regarding this clonotype: Its antigen is currently unknown.

It was by 5' RACE with UMI labels that the TRB cDNA libraries were prepared. TCRdb reprocessed the 5' RACE reads and keeps a single row for each CDR3 protein, giving no DNA. The sample features approximately 62,000 distinct CDR3 sequences, with more than 4% in its top ten. CDR1 is SNHLY and CDR2 is FYNNEI in the germline V gene. This CDR3 has 12 residues. What was sequenced was naive CXCR3- CD8+ T cells from blood. Subset noted: CD45RO-CCR7+CD27+CD95- naive CD8+ T cells lacking CXCR3 (TNR3-). The rearrangement links TRBV2 to TRBJ2-7; TCRdb's D call of TRBD1 is untestable without DNA. The sequence was obtained from a human donor in good health. Some clones in this sample may be carry-over from other donors' samples. The CDR3 sequence: CASSGSRYEQYF.